The next 9 T cell receptor beta chains were all read from a single sample in a study of blood T cells in healthy people across ages. Sample-barcoded 5' priming and a J-beta primer mix drove a second PCR of about 6 to 11 cycles. TCRdb reanalysed the 5' RACE reads using MiXCR and keeps one entry per CDR3 protein. The sample yields approximately 790,000 distinct CDR3 sequences, 62% seen once. The sample taken for sequencing was blood. The receptors derive from a man aged 30 to 39 in good health.

The chain couples TRBV2 to TRBJ1-2; 7 nucleotides line up with TRBD1. The germline V gene encodes CDR1 SNHLY and CDR2 FYNNEI. CDR3 length: 16 residues. V shed 5 bases, J shed 2 bases, and the junction held 11 bases outside the gene matches. CDR3 in amino acids: CASSPTPGGHNYGYTF. The CDR3 DNA reads TGTGCCAGCAGTCCAACCCCAGGGGGGCACAACTATGGCTACACCTTC.

This sequence joins TRBV28 and TRBJ1-2; the match to TRBD1 covers 11 bases. The CDR3 is made up of 12 amino acids. Germline values: CDR1 MDHEN, CDR2 SYDVKM. V trimming: 11 bases; J trimming: 8 bases; junction bases outside the gene matches: 7. Here the CDR3 DNA reads TGTGCCGTCCCGGGACAGGGGGGCGGCTACACCTTC. Translating it yields CAVPGQGGGYTF.

The chain employs TRBV7-9 and TRBJ1-6; 8 bases are shared with TRBD1. The CDR3 loop spans 14 amino acids. The V and J ends lost 4 bases and 9 bases, in that order; junction bases with no gene match: 5. The V gene's germline CDR1 is SEHNR and CDR2 FQNEAQ (reference sequence). The CDR3 nucleotides are TGTGCCAGCAGCTATGGACAGGGAGTTTCACCCCTCCACTTT. This translates into CASSYGQGVSPLHF.

This clonotype has more than one count but fewer than ten. The DNA for the CDR3 is TGTGCCAGCAAAACAGGGGGCGGGGAGACCCAGTACTTC. It yields the protein CASKTGGGETQYF. V usage is TRBV2 and J usage is TRBJ2-7; 9 bases align to TRBD1. Matching the DNA end better, TRBJ2-5 makes the J call doubtful. The CDR3 spans 13 residues. Germline V lookup: CDR1 SNHLY, CDR2 FYNNEI.

The chain joins TRBV5-1 to TRBJ2-7; D possibly corresponds to TRBD1 (6 bases). Germline V CDR1 and CDR2: SGHRS, YFSETQ. With 0 bases removed from V and 2 bases from J, the gap between germline ends came to 12 bases. The CDR3 is 15 residues long. The CDR3 region has the DNA TGCGCCAGCAGCTTGGCCGACAGGCCGACCTACGAGCAGTACTTC. It specifies CASSLADRPTYEQYF.

The rearrangement uses TRBV28 and TRBJ1-6, with D hard to call. V was cut by 5 bases and J by 5 bases, with 7 bases left in between. The CDR3 is 13 amino acids. From germline, CDR1 is MDHEN and CDR2 SYDVKM. The CDR3 is CASSAADNSPLHF. The CDR3 DNA is TGTGCCAGCAGTGCCGCCGATAATTCACCCCTCCACTTT.

The chain couples TRBV27 to TRBJ2-3; D call uncertain. This CDR3 is built from 15 residues. Trimming left V 5 bases short and J 0 bases short, with 12 bases between. Germline values: CDR1 MNHEY, CDR2 SMNVEV (reference sequence). The CDR3 nucleotides read TGTGCCAGCAGTACACCAGCAACTAGCACAGATACGCAGTATTTT. As protein: CASSTPATSTDTQYF.

In the case of this clonotype: Being one base from a much bigger clone, this may be a read error. The gene calls are TRBV7-9 and TRBJ2-7; 7 bases line up with TRBD1. The trim removed 4 bases at V and 3 bases at J, leaving 3 bases unmatched. The CDR3 extends over 13 amino acids. In germline, CDR1 is SEHNR, CDR2 FQNEAQ (reference sequence). In DNA form, the CDR3 reads TGTGCCAGCAGCTGTGCAGGGGGCTACGAGCAGTACTTC. Its protein is CASSCAGGYEQYF. The whole variable domain, remainder taken from reference TRBV7-9 and TRBJ2-7, is DTGVSQNPRHKITKRGQNVTFRCDPISEHNRLYWYRQTLGQGPEFLTYFQNEAQLEKSRLLSDRFSAERPKGSFSTLEIQRTEQGDSAMYLCASSCAGGYEQYFGPGTRLTVT.

J is TRBJ2-1 and V is TRBV9; maybe TRBD2 (6 bases). The CDR3 length is 15 residues. Trimming took off 0 bases at V and 4 bases at J, with 11 bases between the two ends. CDR1 SGDLS and CDR2 YYNGEE come from the germline V gene. The CDR3 loop is CASSVGLGEYNEQFF. Here the CDR3 DNA reads TGTGCCAGCAGCGTAGGACTAGGGGAGTACAATGAGCAGTTCTTC.